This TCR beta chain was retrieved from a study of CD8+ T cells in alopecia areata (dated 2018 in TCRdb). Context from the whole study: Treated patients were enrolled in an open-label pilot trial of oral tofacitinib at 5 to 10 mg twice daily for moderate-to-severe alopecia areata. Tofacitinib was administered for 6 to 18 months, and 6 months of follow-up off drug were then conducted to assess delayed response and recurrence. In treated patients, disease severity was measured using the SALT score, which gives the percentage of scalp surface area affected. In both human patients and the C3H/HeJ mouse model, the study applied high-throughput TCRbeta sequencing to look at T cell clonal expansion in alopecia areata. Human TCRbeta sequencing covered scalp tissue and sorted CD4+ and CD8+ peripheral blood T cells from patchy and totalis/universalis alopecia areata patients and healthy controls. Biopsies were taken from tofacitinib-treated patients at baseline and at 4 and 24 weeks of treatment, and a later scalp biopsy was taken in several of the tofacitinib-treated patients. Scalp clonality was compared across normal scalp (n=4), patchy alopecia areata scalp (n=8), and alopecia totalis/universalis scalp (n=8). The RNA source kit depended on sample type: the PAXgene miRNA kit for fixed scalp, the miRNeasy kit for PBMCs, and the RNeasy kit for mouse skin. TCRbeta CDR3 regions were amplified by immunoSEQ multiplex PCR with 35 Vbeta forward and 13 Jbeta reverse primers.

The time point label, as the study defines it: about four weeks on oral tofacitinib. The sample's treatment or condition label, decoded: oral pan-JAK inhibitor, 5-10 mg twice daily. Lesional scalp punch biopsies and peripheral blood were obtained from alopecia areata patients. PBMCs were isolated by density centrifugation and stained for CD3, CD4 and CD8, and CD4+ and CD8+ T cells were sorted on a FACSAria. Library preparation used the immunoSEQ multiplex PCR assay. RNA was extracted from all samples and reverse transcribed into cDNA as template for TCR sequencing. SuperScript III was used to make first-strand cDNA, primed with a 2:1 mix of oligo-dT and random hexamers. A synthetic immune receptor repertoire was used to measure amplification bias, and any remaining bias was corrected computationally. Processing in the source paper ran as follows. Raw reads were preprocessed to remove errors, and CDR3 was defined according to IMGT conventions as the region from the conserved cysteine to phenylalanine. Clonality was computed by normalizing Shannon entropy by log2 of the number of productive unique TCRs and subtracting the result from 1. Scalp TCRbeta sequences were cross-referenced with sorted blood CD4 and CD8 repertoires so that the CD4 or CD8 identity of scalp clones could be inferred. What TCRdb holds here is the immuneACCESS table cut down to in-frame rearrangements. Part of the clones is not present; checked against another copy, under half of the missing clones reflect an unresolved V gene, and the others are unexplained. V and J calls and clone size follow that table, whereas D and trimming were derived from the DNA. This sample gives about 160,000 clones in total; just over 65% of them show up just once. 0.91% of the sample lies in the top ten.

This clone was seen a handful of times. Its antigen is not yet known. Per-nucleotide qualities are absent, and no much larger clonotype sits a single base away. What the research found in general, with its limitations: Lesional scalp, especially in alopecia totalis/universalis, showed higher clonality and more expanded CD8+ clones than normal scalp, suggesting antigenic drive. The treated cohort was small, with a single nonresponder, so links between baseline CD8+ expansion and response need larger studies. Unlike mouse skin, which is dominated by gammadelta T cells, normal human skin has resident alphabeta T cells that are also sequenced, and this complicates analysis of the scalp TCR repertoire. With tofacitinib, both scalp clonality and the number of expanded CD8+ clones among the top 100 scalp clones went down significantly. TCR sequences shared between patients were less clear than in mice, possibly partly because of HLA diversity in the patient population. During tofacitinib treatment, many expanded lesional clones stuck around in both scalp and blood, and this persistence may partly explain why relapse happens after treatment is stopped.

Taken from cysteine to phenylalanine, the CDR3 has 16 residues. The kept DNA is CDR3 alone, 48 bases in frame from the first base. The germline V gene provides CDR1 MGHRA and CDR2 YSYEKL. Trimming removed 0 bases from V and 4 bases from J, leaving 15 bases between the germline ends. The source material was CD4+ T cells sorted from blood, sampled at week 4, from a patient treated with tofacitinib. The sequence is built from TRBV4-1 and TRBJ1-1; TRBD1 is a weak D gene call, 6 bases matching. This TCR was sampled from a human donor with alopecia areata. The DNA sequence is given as TGCGCCAGCAGCCAAGACGTGGCAGGGGCGGGCACTGAAGCTTTCTTT. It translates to CASSQDVAGAGTEAFF.